These 19 T cell receptor beta chains originate from one sample sequenced in a study of CD8 T cells in ankylosing spondylitis. TCRdb passed the 5' RACE reads through MiXCR, listing each CDR3 protein once. This table has about 240,000 distinct CDR3 sequences, about 10% appearing once. The sample consisted of blood, either unsorted or a sorted T cell fraction (not recorded which). These receptors were collected from a male donor with ankylosing spondylitis or in good health (not recorded which).

In its sample, this clonotype was seen many times. The V call is TRBV7-2, the J call TRBJ2-2; D might be TRBD2 (6 bases). Germline CDR1 reads SGHTA; CDR2 reads FQGNSA. This CDR3 region has 16 residues. V lost 1 base and J 0 bases, leaving 9 bases between the germline ends. The CDR3 region has the DNA TGTGCCAGCAGCTTAGTTGGCGGGGCGAACACCGGGGAGCTGTTTTTT. Its protein product is CASSLVGGANTGELFF.

This clonotype was picked up a small number of times. The CDR3 region has the DNA TGTGCCAGCGGATCCCCTTCAGCGGGGGTTGGCACAGATACGCAGTATTTT. Translated, it gives CASGSPSAGVGTDTQYF. The V gene is TRBV27, the J gene TRBJ2-3, with 8 bases aligning to TRBD2. V shed 8 bases and J 1 base; nucleotides not matched to a gene: 14. This CDR3 is built from 17 residues. CDR1 is MNHEY, CDR2 SMNVEV, per germline (reference sequence).

The sample holds many counts of this clonotype. V gene TRBV5-1 combines with J gene TRBJ2-3, with TRBD2 as a possible D gene (6 bases). This CDR3 contains 13 residues. CDR1 and CDR2 (germline): SGHRS, YFSETQ. V lost 4 bases to trimming and J lost 2 bases, with 8 bases between them. The CDR3 here is CASSEGLTDTQYF. The CDR3 region has the DNA TGCGCCAGCAGCGAGGGACTCACAGATACGCAGTATTTT. The variable domain in full, completed from reference TRBV5-1 and TRBJ2-3, reads KAGVTQTPRYLIKTRGQQVTLSCSPISGHRSVSWYQQTPGQGLQFLFEYFSETQRNKGNFPGRFSGRQFSNSRSEMNVSTLELGDSALYLCASSEGLTDTQYFGPGTRLTVL.

The chain combines TRBV7-3 with TRBJ2-2; D may be TRBD1 (5 bases). The CDR3 extends over 15 amino acids. In germline, CDR1 is SGHTA, CDR2 FQGTGA. V was clipped by 4 bases and J by 3 bases, with 12 bases between them. The CDR3 here is CASSWGGSDTGELFF. The CDR3, as DNA: TGTGCCAGCAGCTGGGGCGGCTCAGACACCGGGGAGCTGTTTTTT.

This clonotype was found a few times. The chain carries TRBV11-1 and TRBJ2-2; D remains ambiguous. Per germline, CDR1 SGHAT and CDR2 FQDESV (reference sequence). The CDR3 is 16 residues long. Trimming removed 5 bases at V and 0 bases at J, with 13 bases between. The chain's CDR3 is CASSLGEAPNTGELFF. CDR3 nucleotide sequence: TGTGCCAGCAGCCTCGGCGAGGCCCCGAACACCGGGGAGCTGTTTTTT. The entire variable domain, with the rest obtained from reference TRBV11-1 and TRBJ2-2, is as follows: EAEVAQSPRYKITEKSQAVAFWCDPISGHATLYWYRQILGQGPELLVQFQDESVVDDSQLPKDRFSAERLKGVDSTLKIQPAELGDSAMYLCASSLGEAPNTGELFFGEGSRLTVL.

This clonotype occurred many times. This chain links TRBV11-2 with TRBJ2-1; TRBD1 agrees at 7 bases. The CDR3 extends over 13 amino acids. Germline assignment: CDR1 SGHAT and CDR2 FQNNGV. V lost 4 bases and J lost 5; bases outside the gene matches: 2. This CDR3 reads CASSSTGNNEQFF. DNA of the CDR3: TGTGCCAGCAGCTCGACAGGGAACAATGAGCAGTTCTTC. Drawing the rest from reference TRBV11-2 and TRBJ2-1, the complete variable domain is EAGVAQSPRYKIIEKRQSVAFWCNPISGHATLYWYQQILGQGPKLLIQFQNNGVVDDSQLPKDRFSAERLKGVDSTLKIQPAKLEDSAVYLCASSSTGNNEQFFGPGTRLTVL.

This clonotype occurred many times. The V call is TRBV12-3 or TRBV12-4, the J call TRBJ2-1; 9 bases are shared with TRBD2. V gave up 4 bases and J gave up 4 bases; unmatched junction bases: 11. This CDR3 comprises 17 residues. CDR3 bases: TGTGCCAGCAGTTCGTCAGCCGGGACTAGCATTTACAATGAGCAGTTCTTC. It translates to CASSSSAGTSIYNEQFF.

This clonotype was recorded a few times. This rearrangement joins TRBV28 to TRBJ2-7; the D gene is possibly TRBD1 (5 bases). The V end was cut by 6 bases, the J end by 2 bases, with 14 bases between. There are 14 residues in the CDR3. The germline V gene encodes CDR1 MDHEN and CDR2 SYDVKM. CDR3 protein: CASRSAQGAYEQYF. The CDR3 nucleotides are TGTGCCAGCAGAAGTGCTCAAGGGGCCTACGAGCAGTACTTC.

The table lists this clonotype with a few counts. The chain is built from TRBV7-2 and TRBJ2-3, with 10 bases lining up with TRBD2. Germline-derived CDR1 and CDR2 are SGHTA and FQGNSA. The CDR3 contains 16 residues. The trim removed 0 bases at V and 6 bases at J, leaving 6 bases unmatched. CDR3 bases: TGTGCCAGCAGCTTAGCGTTAGCGGGGGGATGGGATACGCAGTATTTT. It specifies CASSLALAGGWDTQYF.

The chain has TRBV10-3 and TRBJ2-7, with D possibly matching TRBD2 (5 bases). This CDR3 is built from 15 residues. The ends were cut back, 2 bases at V and 4 bases at J, with 15 bases in the middle. The germline CDR1 and CDR2 sequences are ENHRY and SYGVKD. This CDR3 is CAISENGPGGYEQYF. Written as DNA, the CDR3 is TGTGCCATCAGTGAGAATGGGCCAGGCGGGTACGAGCAGTACTTC.

The table lists this clonotype with many counts. V is TRBV6-5 and J is TRBJ2-5; no firm D call. This CDR3 is built from 15 residues. Germline V gene sequence: CDR1 MNHEY, CDR2 SVGAGI. V shed 0 bases and J shed 2 bases, with 10 bases lying between them. The CDR3 sequence is CASSYSSASQETQYF. In nucleotides, the CDR3 is TGTGCCAGCAGTTACTCGTCCGCCAGTCAAGAGACCCAGTACTTC.

This clonotype came up many times. This chain uses TRBV6-1 with TRBJ1-2; TRBD1 matches 8 bases. In germline, CDR1 is MNHNS, CDR2 SASEGT. This CDR3 is 15 amino acids long. After removal of 6 bases from V and 5 bases from J, the junction contained 11 bases not matched to a gene. CDR3 protein: CASRPYQGALYGYTF. The CDR3 DNA reads as TGTGCCAGCAGACCCTACCAGGGGGCCCTGTATGGCTACACCTTC.

Ten or more counts support this clonotype. The chain recombines TRBV20-1 with TRBJ2-3, with 8 bases lining up with TRBD2. The CDR3 loop spans 15 amino acids. V lost 6 bases and J lost 4; bases outside the gene matches: 12. Germline CDR1 and CDR2: DFQATT and SNEGSKA (reference sequence). The CDR3 region has the DNA TGCAGTGCCCTAAATCCGGGGGGGGGCGCAGATACGCAGTATTTT. Protein product: CSALNPGGGADTQYF.

This clonotype was observed many times. V gene TRBV12-3 or TRBV12-4 combines with J gene TRBJ2-1, with 8 bases matching TRBD2. The CDR3 is made up of 14 amino acids. V lost 3 bases to trimming and J lost 4 bases; unmatched junction nucleotides: 2. This chain's CDR3 is CASSFSGIYNEQFF. The DNA for the CDR3 is TGTGCCAGCAGTTTTAGCGGGATATACAATGAGCAGTTCTTC.

The table lists this clonotype with many counts. The V call is TRBV5-1, the J call TRBJ1-1; 7 bases line up with TRBD1. V shed 4 bases, J shed 5 bases, and the junction held 11 bases outside the gene matches. The CDR3 has 15 residues. CDR1 and CDR2 (germline): SGHRS, YFSETQ. The CDR3 DNA reads as TGCGCCAGCAGCCCGGACCAGGGGGTTCGGACTGAAGCTTTCTTT. This encodes CASSPDQGVRTEAFF.

As for this clonotype: This may be a read error: a much more frequent sequence differs by one nucleotide. This chain joins TRBV28 and TRBJ2-1, with TRBD2 matching 8 bases. Germline assignment: CDR1 MDHEN and CDR2 SYDVKM. The CDR3 consists of 15 residues. Here the CDR3 reads CASRSPGLGYNDQFF. The CDR3 bases are TGTGCCAGCAGGTCCCCGGGACTAGGTTACAATGATCAGTTCTTC.

As concerns this clonotype: A junction end diverges from the germline sequence, so it may reflect a read error. This chain links TRBV7-2 with TRBJ2-1, with a possible D match to TRBD2 (5 bases). The CDR3 loop spans 14 amino acids. Germline V gene data show CDR1 as SGHTA and CDR2 as FQGNSA. This chain's CDR3 is CANSFSLGGNEQFF. The CDR3 region has the DNA TGTGCCAACAGCTTTTCACTAGGTGGCAATGAGCAGTTCTTC.

This clonotype occurred many times. This chain uses TRBV12-3 or TRBV12-4 with TRBJ2-1; D not certain. The CDR3 extends over 11 amino acids. Trimming removed 6 bases at V and 10 bases at J, with 10 bases between. Here the CDR3 DNA reads TGTGCCAGCAGCTATTTGGCAGAGCAGTTCTTC. Its translation is CASSYLAEQFF.

This rearrangement joins TRBV7-8 to TRBJ1-1; D gene uncertain. Germline lookup yields CDR1 SGHVS and CDR2 FQNEAQ. Trimming pared 1 base from V and 1 base from J, leaving 13 bases between. The CDR3 covers 16 residues. The CDR3 protein is CASSLGSAGWNTEAFF. The DNA of the CDR3 is TGTGCCAGCAGCTTAGGTTCTGCTGGGTGGAACACTGAAGCTTTCTTT.